A single count supports the clone carrying this T cell receptor beta chain. Its specificity is unknown. These data belong to a study of CD8 T cells in Susac syndrome. Turning to the study itself: Roughly 6 sequenced Susac syndrome patients had clinically active disease, while eight were in remission.

Random hexamers were used to reverse transcribe about 0.45 to 1 ug of RNA. TCRdb ran MiXCR on the immunoSEQ multiplex PCR reads and lists one entry per CDR3 protein. Here the sample spans 200,000 to 300,000 distinct CDR3 sequences, 95% to 97% being singletons. General observations from the study: The CD4+ T cell repertoires from Susac syndrome exhibited no clonal expansion.

Trimming took off 2 bases at V and 4 bases at J, with 9 bases between the two ends. The CDR3 loop spans 13 amino acids. Germline V CDR1 and CDR2: LGHDT, YNNKEL (reference sequence). The chain combines TRBV3-1 with TRBJ2-7, with D possibly being TRBD2 (5 bases). This receptor was taken from a human donor with Susac syndrome. The sequenced sample consisted of CD4+ T cells from PBMCs. The chain's CDR3 is CASSQLAWYEQYF. The CDR3 DNA follows: TGTGCCAGCAGCCAACTAGCCTGGTACGAGCAGTACTTC.